This T cell receptor (beta chain) was sequenced during a study of blood T cell repertoires in COVID-19 (dated by TCRdb to the early 2020s). Regarding the study in general: The collaborator samples originated in the United States, Italy and Spain and spanned the acute and convalescent phases of COVID-19. The prospective study material was composed of cDNA or gDNA derived from T cells, B-cell-depleted T cells, or PBMCs. The dataset comprised deeply sampled blood TCRbeta repertoires from subjects exposed to, actively infected with, or recovered from COVID-19. A freely available public database, intended as a resource for researchers studying the immune response to SARS-CoV-2, is where the repertoires were released. Samples were obtained from the ongoing ImmuneRACE study (first 160 participants) and from some 1,300 subjects provided by 6 global collaborators. The sample metadata nearly always contained a de-identified subject ID, COVID-19 status, age in years and sex. HLA class I and class II types, where available, came from metadata supplied by the sample provider rather than from assay-based typing.

Per the germline V gene, MNHEY is the CDR1 and SVGAGI is the CDR2. V loses 5 bases, J loses 2 bases, and the germline ends lie 10 bases apart. Including the terminal cysteine and phenylalanine, the CDR3 comprises 13 residues. CDR3 DNA only is kept here, 39 bases in frame from base 1. TCRbeta CDR3 regions were amplified from genomic DNA by means of the immunoSEQ Assay, a bias-controlled multiplex PCR. Processing in the source paper ran as follows. The number of nucleated cells in each sample was estimated from the amplification of reference gene primers within the assay. To quantify the absolute abundance of each unique TCRbeta CDR3 rearrangement, sequence reads were collapsed and filtered. For each sample, productive Simpson clonality was calculated as the square root of Simpson's diversity index over productive rearrangements. TCRdb retrieved this table from immuneACCESS and kept in-frame rearrangements only. Not all clones are present; in checked studies, unresolved V genes account for under half, and no reason is known for the remainder. V and J calls and clone size are given by that table; D and trimming were obtained from the DNA. The sample table holds some 250,000 clones, of which approximately 90% were seen once. The ten largest clones add up to around 0.99% of the sample.

Remarks on this clone: It lacks a known antigen. The sample holds no much larger clone one base away, and base qualities are not on file.

Study-wide conclusions, independent of this receptor: The amount of clinical and demographic metadata varied by source and participant and was provided uncurated.

A second Seattle source provided samples from volunteer blood donors who had recovered from COVID-19. Collaborating institutions collected whole blood in K2EDTA tubes following their own protocols. For TCRbeta analysis, collaborator samples were shipped as frozen whole blood, as isolated PBMCs, or as DNA extracted from either sample type. This chain is built from TRBV6-5 and TRBJ2-7, with the D gene too uncertain to name. This receptor was obtained from a middle-aged woman who had recovered from COVID-19. Specimen: peripheral blood. The CDR3 region has the sequence CASSPQAPYEQYF. The nucleotides are TGTGCCAGCAGTCCGCAGGCCCCCTACGAGCAGTACTTC.